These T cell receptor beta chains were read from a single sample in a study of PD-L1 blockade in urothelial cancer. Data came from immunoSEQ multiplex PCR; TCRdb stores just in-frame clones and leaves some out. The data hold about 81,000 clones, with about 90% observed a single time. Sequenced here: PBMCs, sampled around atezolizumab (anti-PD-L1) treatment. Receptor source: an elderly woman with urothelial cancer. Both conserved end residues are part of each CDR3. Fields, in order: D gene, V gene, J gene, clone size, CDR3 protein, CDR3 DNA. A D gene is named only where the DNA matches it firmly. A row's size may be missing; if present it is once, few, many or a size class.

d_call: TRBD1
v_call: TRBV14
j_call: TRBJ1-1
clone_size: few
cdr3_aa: CASSQNAGTGSEAFF
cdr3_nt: TGTGCCAGCAGCCAGAACGCCGGGACAGGGTCTGAAGCTTTCTTT

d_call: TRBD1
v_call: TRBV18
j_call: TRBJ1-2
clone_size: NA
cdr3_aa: CASSPAQGVGGGYTF
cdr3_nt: TGTGCCAGCTCACCAGCACAGGGGGTCGGAGGAGGCTACACCTTC

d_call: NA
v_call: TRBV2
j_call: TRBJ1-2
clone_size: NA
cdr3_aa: CASSELRGGGYTF
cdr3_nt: TGTGCCAGCAGTGAACTCAGGGGCGGAGGCTACACCTTC

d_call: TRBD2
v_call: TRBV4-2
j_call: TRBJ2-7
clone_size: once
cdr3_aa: CASSEEGGTESYEQYF
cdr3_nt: TGTGCCAGCAGCGAAGAGGGAGGGACTGAGTCCTACGAGCAGTACTTC

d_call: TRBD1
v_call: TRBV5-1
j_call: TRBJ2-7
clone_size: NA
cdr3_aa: CASSPIPTGGAYEQYF
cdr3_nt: TGCGCCAGCAGCCCAATCCCCACAGGGGGCGCCTACGAGCAGTACTTC

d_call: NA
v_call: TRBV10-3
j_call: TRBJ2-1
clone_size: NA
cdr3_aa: CAIRDTNNEQFF
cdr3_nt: TGTGCCATCCGGGACACAAACAATGAGCAGTTCTTC

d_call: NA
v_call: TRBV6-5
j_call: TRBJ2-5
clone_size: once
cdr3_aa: CASSYSFRGGWETQYF
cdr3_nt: TGTGCCAGCAGTTACTCTTTTCGAGGAGGTTGGGAGACCCAGTACTTC

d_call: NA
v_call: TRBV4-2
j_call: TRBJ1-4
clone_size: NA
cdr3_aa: CASSQDRRTFGKLFF
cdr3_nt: TGTGCCAGCAGCCAAGATAGGAGGACTTTTGGAAAACTGTTTTTT

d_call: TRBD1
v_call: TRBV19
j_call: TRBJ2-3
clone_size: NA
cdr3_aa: CASREITGTGRDTQYF
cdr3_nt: TGTGCCAGTAGGGAAATCACCGGGACAGGGAGGGATACGCAGTATTTT

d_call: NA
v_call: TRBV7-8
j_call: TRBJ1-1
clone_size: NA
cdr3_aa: CASSLVAPGLSRAFF
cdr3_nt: TGTGCCAGCAGCTTAGTAGCCCCCGGGTTGAGTAGAGCTTTCTTT

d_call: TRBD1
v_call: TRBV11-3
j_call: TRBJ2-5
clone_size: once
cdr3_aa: CASSSPPGQGGRETQYF
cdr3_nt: TGTGCCAGCAGCTCCCCGCCAGGACAGGGGGGTAGGGAGACCCAGTACTTC

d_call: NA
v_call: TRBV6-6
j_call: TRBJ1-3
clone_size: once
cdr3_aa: CASTTDSGNTIYF
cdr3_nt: TGTGCCAGCACGACAGACTCTGGAAACACCATATATTTT

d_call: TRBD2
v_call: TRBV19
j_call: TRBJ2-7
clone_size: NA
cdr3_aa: CASSARRGDEQYF
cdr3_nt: TGTGCCAGTAGTGCCCGCCGGGGGGACGAGCAGTACTTC

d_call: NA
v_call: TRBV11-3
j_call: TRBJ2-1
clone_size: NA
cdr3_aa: CASSLQGNEQFF
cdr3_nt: TGTGCCAGCAGCTTGCAGGGCAATGAGCAGTTCTTC